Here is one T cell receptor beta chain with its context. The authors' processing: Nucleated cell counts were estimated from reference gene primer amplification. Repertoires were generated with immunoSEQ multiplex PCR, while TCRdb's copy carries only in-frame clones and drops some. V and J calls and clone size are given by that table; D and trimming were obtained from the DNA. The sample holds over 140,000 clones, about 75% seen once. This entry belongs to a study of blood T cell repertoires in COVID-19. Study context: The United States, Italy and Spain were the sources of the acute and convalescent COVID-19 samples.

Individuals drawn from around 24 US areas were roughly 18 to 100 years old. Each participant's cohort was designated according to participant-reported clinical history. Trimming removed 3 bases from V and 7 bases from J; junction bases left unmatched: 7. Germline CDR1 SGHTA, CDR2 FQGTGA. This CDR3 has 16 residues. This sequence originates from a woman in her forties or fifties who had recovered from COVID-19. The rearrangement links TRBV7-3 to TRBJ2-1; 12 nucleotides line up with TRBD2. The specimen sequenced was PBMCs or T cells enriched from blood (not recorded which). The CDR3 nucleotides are TGTGCCAGCAGCTTGGGGGGGACTAGCGGGCCAAATGAGCAGTTCTTC. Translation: CASSLGGTSGPNEQFF.